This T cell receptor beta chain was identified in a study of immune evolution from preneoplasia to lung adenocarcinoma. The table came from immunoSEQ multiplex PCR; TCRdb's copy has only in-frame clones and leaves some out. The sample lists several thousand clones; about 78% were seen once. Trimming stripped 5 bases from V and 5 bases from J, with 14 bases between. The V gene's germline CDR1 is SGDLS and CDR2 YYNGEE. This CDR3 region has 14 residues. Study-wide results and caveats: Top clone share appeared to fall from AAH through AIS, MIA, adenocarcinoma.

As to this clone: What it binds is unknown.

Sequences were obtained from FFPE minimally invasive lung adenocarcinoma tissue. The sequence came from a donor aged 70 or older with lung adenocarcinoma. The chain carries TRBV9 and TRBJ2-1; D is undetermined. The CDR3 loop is CASSARSPHNEQFF. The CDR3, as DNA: TGTGCCAGCAGTGCCCGCTCCCCGCACAATGAGCAGTTCTTC. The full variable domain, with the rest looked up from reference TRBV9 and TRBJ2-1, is DSGVTQTPKHLITATGQRVTLRCSPRSGDLSVYWYQQSLDQGLQFLIQYYNGEERAKGNILERFSAQQFPDLHSELNLSSLELGDSALYFCASSARSPHNEQFFGPGTRLTVL.